This T cell receptor (beta chain) was documented in a study of blood T cells in healthy people across ages. Points on this clonotype: Its target is unknown.

Researchers collected around 11 milliliters of peripheral blood from every single donor. With V trimmed by 6 bases and J by 5 bases, 4 bases remained unmatched. Germline lookup yields CDR1 SGHTA and CDR2 FQGTGA. This CDR3 has 13 residues. Findings and caveats of the study: Whereas aged donors had fewer naive CD4+ cells, long-lived donors had more of them and higher diversity.

Then a second PCR, running roughly 7 to 11 cycles, was carried out with a sample-barcoded 5' primer and a J-beta primer mix. Carrying 12 random nucleotides, a template-switch adaptor labeled each individual cDNA molecule. TCRdb reprocessed the 5' RACE reads with MiXCR, giving one entry per CDR3 protein. The sample consists of about 670,000 distinct CDR3 sequences, 52% of them appearing once. V is TRBV7-3 and J is TRBJ2-1; TRBD1 matches at 7 bases. The material sequenced was blood. The TCR comes from a woman of 80 years or more in good health. This CDR3 reads CASSPGQDNEQFF. CDR3 nucleotide sequence: TGTGCCAGCAGTCCCGGACAGGACAATGAGCAGTTCTTC.